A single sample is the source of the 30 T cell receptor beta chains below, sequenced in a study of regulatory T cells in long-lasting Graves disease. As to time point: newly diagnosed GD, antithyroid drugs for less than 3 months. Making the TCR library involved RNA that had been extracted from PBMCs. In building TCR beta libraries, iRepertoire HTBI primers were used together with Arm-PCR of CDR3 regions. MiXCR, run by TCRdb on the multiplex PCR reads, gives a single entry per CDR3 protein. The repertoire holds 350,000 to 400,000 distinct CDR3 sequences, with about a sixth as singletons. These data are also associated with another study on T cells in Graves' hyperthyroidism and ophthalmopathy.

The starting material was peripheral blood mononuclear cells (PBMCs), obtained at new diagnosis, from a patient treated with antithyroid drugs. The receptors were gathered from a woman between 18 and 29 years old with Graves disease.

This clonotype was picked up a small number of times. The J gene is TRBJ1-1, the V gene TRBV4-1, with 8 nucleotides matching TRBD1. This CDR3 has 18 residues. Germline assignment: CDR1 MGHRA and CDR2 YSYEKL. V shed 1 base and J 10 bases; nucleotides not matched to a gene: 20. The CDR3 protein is CASSQVLISRQGRRGAFF. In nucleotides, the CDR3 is TGCGCCAGCAGCCAAGTCCTTATCTCCCGACAGGGGCGTCGAGGAGCTTTCTTT.

CDR3 bases: TGTGCCAGTAGACGAGGGAGCGCGAGCACTGAAGCTTTCTTT. Translation gives CASRRGSASTEAFF. This chain uses TRBV19 with TRBJ1-1; D is undetermined. Trimming left V 6 bases short and J 4 bases short, with 15 bases between. The germline gives CDR1 LNHDA, CDR2 SQIVND (reference sequence). The CDR3 is made up of 14 amino acids.

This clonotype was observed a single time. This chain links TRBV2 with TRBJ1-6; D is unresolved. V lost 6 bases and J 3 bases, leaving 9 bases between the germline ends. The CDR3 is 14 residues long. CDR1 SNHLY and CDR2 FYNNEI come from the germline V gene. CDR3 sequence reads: CASSTGNYNSPLHF. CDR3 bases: TGTGCCAGCAGCACGGGAAACTATAATTCACCCCTCCACTTT.

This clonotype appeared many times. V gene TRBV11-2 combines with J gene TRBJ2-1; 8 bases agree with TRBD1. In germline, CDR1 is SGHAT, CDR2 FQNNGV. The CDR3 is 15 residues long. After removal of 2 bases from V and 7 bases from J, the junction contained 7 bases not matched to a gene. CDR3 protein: CASSLSGGGLNEQFF. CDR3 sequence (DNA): TGTGCCAGCAGCTTATCAGGGGGCGGTTTGAATGAGCAGTTCTTC.

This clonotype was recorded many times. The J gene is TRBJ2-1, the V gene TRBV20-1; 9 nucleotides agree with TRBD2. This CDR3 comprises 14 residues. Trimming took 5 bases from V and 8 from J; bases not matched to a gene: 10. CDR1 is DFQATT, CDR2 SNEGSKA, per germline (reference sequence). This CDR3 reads CSAAGLASTDEQFF. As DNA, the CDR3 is TGCAGTGCTGCAGGACTAGCGAGTACAGATGAGCAGTTCTTC.

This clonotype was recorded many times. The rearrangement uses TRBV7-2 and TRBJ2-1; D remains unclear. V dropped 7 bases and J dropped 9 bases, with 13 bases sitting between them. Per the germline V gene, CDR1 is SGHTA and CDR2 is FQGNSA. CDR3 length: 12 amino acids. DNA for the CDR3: TGTGCCAGCACTGAGCAGATCGGTGAGCAGTTCTTC. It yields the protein CASTEQIGEQFF.

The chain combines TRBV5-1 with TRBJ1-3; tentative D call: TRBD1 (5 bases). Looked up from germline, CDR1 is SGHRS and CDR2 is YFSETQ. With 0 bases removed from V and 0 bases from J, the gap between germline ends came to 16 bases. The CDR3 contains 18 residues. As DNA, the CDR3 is TGCGCCAGCAGCTTGGTAGGTCGGGGCATGAGCTCTGGAAACACCATATATTTT. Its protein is CASSLVGRGMSSGNTIYF.

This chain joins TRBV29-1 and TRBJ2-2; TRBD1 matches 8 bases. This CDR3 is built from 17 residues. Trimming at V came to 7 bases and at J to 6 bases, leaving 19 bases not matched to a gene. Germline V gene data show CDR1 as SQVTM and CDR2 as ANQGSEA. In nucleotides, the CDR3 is TGCAGCGCCAAACAATTCCCCGGGACAGGAAACGCCGGGGAGCTGTTTTTT. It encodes CSAKQFPGTGNAGELFF.

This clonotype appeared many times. CDR3 bases: TGTGCCAGCAGCCAAAGACAGGGAGATGAAGCTTTCTTT. Its protein product is CASSQRQGDEAFF. V gene TRBV6-1 combines with J gene TRBJ1-1, with 7 nucleotides matching TRBD1. Per germline, CDR1 MNHNS and CDR2 SASEGT. The CDR3 totals 13 residues. The J segment lost 7 bases and the V segment lost 6 bases, leaving 8 bases of the junction unmatched.

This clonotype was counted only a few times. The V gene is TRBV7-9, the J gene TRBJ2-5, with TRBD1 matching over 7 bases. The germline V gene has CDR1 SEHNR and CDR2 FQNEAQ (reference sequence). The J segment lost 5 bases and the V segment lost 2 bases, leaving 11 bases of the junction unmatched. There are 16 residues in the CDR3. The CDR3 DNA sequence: TGTGCCAGCAGCTTACCAATCGACAGGGCCCGTGAGACCCAGTACTTC. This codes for CASSLPIDRARETQYF.

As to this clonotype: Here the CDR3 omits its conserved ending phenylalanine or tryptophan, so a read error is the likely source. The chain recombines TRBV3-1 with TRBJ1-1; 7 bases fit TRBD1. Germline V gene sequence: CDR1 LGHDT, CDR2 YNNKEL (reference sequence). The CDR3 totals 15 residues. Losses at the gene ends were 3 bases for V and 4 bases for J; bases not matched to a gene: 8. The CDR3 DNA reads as TGTGCCAGCAGCCAGCCGACAGGGCTGGGCACTGAAGCTTTCTTG. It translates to CASSQPTGLGTEAFL.

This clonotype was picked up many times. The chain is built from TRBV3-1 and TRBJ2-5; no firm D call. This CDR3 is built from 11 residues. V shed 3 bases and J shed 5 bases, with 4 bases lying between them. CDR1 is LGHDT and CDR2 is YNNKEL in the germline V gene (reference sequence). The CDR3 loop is CASSQAETQYF. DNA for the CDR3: TGTGCCAGCAGCCAGGCCGAGACCCAGTACTTC.

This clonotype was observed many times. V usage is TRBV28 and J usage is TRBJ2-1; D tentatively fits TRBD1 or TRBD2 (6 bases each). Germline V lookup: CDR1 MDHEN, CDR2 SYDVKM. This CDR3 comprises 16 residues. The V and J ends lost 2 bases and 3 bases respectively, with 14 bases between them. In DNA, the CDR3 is TGTGCCAGCAGTTTACAGGGGTGGCGGGGCTACAATGAGCAGTTCTTC. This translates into CASSLQGWRGYNEQFF.

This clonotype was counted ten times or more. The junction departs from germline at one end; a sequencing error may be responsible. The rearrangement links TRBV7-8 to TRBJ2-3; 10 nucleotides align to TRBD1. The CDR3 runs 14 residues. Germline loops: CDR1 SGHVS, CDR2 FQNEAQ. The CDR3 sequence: CASSYGGQGPPLNF. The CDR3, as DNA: TGTGCCAGCAGCTACGGGGGACAGGGGCCCCCTCTGAATTTT. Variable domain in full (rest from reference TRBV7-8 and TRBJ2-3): GAGVSQSPRYKVAKRGQDVALRCDPISGHVSLFWYQQALGQGPEFLTYFQNEAQLDKSGLPSDRFFAERPEGSVSTLKIQRTQQEDSAVYLCASSYGGQGPPLNFGPGTRLTVL.

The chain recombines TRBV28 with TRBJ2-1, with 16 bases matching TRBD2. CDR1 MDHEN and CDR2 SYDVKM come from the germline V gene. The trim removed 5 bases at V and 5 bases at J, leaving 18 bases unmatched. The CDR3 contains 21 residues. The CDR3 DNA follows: TGTGCCAGCAGTCCGGTACCGGTGGGACTAGCGGGAGGGCCGAGTGACAATGAGCAGTTCTTC. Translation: CASSPVPVGLAGGPSDNEQFF.

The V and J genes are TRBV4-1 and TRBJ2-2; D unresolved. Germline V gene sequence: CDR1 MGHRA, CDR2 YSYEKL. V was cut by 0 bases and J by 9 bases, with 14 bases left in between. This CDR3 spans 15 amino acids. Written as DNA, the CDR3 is TGCGCCAGCAGCCAAGACCCCGTCGTTGGCTGGGAGCTGTTTTTT. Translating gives CASSQDPVVGWELFF.

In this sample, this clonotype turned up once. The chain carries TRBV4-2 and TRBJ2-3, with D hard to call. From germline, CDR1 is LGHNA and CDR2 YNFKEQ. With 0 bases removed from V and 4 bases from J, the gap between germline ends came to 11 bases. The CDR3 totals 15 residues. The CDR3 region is CASSQDQLVADTQYF. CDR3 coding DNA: TGTGCCAGCAGCCAAGATCAGTTGGTAGCAGATACGCAGTATTTT.

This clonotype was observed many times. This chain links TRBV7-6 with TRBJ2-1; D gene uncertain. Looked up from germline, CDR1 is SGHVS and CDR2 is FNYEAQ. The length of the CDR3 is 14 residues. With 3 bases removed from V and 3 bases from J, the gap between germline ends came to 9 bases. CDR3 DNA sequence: TGTGCCAGCAGCTTGAACCGAATCTACAATGAGCAGTTCTTC. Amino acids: CASSLNRIYNEQFF.

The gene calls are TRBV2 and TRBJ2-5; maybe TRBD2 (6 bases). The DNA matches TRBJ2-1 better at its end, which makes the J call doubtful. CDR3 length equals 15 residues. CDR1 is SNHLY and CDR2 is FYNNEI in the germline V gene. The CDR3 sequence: CASSGPSGGNNEQFF. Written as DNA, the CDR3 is TGTGCCAGCAGTGGGCCCAGTGGGGGGAACAATGAGCAGTTCTTC.

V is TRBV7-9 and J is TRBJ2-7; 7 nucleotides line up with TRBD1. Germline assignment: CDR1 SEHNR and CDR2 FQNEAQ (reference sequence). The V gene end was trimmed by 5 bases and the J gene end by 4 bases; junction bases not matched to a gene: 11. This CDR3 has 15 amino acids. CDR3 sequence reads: CASSPPPGQWYEQYF. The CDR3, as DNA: TGTGCCAGCAGCCCCCCCCCGGGACAGTGGTACGAGCAGTACTTC.

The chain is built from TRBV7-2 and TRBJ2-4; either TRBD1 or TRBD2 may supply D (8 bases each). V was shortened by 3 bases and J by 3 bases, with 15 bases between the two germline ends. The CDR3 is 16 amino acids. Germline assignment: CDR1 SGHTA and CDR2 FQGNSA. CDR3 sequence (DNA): TGTGCCAGCAGCTTGGGCGGGGGGACAGGCAAAAACATTCAGTACTTC. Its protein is CASSLGGGTGKNIQYF.

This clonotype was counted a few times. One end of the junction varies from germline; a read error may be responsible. The CDR3 protein is CASSLKYGTVMNTEALF. The CDR3 DNA is TGCGCCAGCAGCCTAAAGTACGGGACAGTGATGAACACTGAAGCTCTCTTT. The chain has TRBV5-1 and TRBJ1-1; 7 positions match TRBD1. Germline lookup yields CDR1 SGHRS and CDR2 YFSETQ. This CDR3 region has 17 residues.

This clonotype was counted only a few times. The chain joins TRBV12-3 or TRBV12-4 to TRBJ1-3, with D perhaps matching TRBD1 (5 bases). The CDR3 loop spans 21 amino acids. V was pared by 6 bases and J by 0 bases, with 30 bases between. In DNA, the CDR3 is TGTGCCAGCAGCCAAAAAAGGTCGTGGGGAGGGGCCCGGATCTCTGGAAACACCATATATTTT. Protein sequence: CASSQKRSWGGARISGNTIYF.

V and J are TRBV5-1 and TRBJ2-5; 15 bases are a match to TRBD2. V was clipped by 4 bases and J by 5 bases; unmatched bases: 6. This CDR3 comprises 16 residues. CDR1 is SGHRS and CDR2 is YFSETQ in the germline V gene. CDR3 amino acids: CASSSQGTSGGETQYF. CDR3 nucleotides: TGCGCCAGCAGCAGCCAAGGGACTAGCGGGGGGGAGACCCAGTACTTC.

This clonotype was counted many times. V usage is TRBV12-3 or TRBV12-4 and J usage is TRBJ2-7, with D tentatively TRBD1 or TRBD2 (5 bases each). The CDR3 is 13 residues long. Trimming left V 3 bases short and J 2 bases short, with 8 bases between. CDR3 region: CASSFQGAYEQYF. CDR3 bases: TGTGCCAGCAGTTTTCAGGGAGCCTACGAGCAGTACTTC.

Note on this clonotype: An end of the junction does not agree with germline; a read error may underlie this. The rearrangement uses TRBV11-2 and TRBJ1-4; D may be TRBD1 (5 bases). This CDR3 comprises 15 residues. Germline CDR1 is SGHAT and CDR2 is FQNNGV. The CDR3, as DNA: TGTGTCAGCAGCTTAGTGGGGGGGTCTAATGAAAAACTGTTTTTT. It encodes CVSSLVGGSNEKLFF.

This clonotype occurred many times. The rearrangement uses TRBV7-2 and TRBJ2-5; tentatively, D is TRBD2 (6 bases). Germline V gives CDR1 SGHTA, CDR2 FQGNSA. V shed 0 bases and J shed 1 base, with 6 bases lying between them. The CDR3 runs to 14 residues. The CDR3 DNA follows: TGTGCCAGCAGCTTAGCGGGGGGCCAAGAGACCCAGTACTTC. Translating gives CASSLAGGQETQYF. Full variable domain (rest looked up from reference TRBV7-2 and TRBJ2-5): GAGVSQSPSNKVTEKGKDVELRCDPISGHTALYWYRQSLGQGLEFLIYFQGNSAPDKSGLPSDRFSAERTGGSVSTLTIQRTQQEDSAVYLCASSLAGGQETQYFGPGTRLLVL.

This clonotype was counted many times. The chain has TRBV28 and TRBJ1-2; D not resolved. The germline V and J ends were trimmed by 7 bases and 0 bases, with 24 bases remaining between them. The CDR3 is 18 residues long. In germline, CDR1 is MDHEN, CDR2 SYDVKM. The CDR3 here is CASNPRARGRKTNYGYTF. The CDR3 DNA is TGTGCCAGCAATCCAAGGGCCCGTGGGCGGAAAACTAACTATGGCTACACCTTC.

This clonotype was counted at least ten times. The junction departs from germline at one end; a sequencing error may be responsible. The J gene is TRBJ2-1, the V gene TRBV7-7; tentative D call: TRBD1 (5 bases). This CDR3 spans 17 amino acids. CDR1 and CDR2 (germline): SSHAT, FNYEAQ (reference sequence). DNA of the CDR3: TGTGCTAGCAGCTTGGGCATGGACACGCCCCTCTCCAATGAGCAGTTCTTC. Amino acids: CASSLGMDTPLSNEQFF.

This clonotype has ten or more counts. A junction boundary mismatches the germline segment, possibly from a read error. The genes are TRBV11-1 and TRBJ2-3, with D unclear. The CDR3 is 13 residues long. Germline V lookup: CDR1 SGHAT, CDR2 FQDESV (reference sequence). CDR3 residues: CASSLEPTDTQCF. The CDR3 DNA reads TGTGCCAGCAGCTTAGAACCCACAGATACGCAGTGTTTT.